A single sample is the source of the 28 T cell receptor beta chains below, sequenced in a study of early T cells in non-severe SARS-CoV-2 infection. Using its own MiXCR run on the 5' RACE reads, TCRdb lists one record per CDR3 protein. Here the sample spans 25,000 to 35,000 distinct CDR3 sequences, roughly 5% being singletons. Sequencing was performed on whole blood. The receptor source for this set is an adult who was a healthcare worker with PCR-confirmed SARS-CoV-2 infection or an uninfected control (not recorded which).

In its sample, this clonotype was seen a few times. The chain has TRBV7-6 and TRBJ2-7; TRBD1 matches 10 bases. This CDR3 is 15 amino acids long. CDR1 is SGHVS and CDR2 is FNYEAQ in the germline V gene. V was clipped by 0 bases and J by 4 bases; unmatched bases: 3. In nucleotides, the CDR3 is TGTGCCAGCAGCTTAGCCGGGACAGGGGCGTACGAGCAGTACTTC. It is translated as CASSLAGTGAYEQYF.

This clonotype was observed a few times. The CDR3 reads CASSPGLSGELFF. CDR3 DNA: TGCGCCAGCAGCCCGGGACTCTCCGGGGAGCTGTTTTTT. The chain couples TRBV5-1 to TRBJ2-2, with D maybe TRBD2 (6 bases). The CDR3 is made up of 13 amino acids. V lost 4 bases and J lost 6, with 10 bases in between. Germline V CDR1 and CDR2: SGHRS, YFSETQ.

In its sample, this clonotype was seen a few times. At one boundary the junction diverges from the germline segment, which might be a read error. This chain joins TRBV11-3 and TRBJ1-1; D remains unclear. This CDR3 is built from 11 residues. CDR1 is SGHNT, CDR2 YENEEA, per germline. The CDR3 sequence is CASSFEPQIYF. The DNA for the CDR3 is TGTGCCAGCAGCTTCGAACCTCAGATTTATTTT.

The CDR3 loop reads CASSFAGGNTEAFF. For the CDR3, the DNA is TGTGCCAGCAGTTTCGCAGGGGGGAACACTGAAGCTTTCTTT. This chain joins TRBV12-3 or TRBV12-4 and TRBJ1-1, with 7 bases matching TRBD1. The CDR3 extends over 14 amino acids. After removal of 3 bases from V and 1 base from J, the junction contained 2 bases not matched to a gene.

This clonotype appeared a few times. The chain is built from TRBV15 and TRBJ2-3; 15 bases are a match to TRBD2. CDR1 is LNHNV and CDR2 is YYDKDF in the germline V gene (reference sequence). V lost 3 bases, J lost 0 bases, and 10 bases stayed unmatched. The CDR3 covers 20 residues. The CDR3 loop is CATSRRRGTSGRRSTDTQYF. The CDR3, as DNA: TGTGCCACCAGCAGGCGGAGGGGGACTAGCGGGAGGAGAAGCACAGATACGCAGTATTTT.

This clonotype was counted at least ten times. The CDR3 sequence is CASSYSQYRDRENIQYF. DNA for the CDR3: TGTGCCAGCAGTTACTCCCAATACCGGGACAGGGAAAACATTCAGTACTTC. This chain joins TRBV6-5 and TRBJ2-4, with 9 bases that match TRBD1. CDR1 and CDR2 (germline): MNHEY, SVGAGI. The CDR3 length is 17 residues. V trimming: 0 bases; J trimming: 5 bases; junction bases outside the gene matches: 8.

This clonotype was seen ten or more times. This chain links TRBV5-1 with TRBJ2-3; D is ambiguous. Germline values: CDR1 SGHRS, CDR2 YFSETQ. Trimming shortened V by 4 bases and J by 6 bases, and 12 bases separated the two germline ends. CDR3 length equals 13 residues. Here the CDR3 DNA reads TGCGCCAGCAGCCTATCGAACGGCGATACGCAGTATTTT. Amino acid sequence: CASSLSNGDTQYF.

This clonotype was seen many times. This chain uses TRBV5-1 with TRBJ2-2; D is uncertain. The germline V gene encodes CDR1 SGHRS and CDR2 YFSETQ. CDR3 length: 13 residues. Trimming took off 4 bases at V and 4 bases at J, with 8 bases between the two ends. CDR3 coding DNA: TGCGCCAGCAGCCCTTTGTTCACCGGGGAGCTGTTTTTT. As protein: CASSPLFTGELFF.

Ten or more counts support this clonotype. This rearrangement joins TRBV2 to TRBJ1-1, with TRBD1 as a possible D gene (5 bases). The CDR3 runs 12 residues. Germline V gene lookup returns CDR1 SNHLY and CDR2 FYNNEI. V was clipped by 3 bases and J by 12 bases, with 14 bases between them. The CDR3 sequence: CASSDRFREPFF. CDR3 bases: TGTGCCAGCAGTGATAGGTTCAGGGAACCTTTCTTT.

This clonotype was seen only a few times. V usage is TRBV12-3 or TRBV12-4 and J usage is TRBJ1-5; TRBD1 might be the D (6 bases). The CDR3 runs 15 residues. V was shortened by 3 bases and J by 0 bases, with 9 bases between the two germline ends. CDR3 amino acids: CASSLRGISNQPQHF. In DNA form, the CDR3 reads TGTGCCAGCAGTTTGAGGGGGATTAGCAATCAGCCCCAGCATTTT.

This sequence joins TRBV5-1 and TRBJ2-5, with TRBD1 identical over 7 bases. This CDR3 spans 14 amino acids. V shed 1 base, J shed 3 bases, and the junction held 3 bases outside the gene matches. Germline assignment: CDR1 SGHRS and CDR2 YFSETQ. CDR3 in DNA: TGCGCCAGCAGCTTGAACGGACAGGAAGAGACCCAGTACTTC. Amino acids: CASSLNGQEETQYF.

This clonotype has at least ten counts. The CDR3 coding sequence is TGTGCCTGGAGTGTATCGGACAGGGTGTTAGGCGTAGGGAACACTGAAGCTTTCTTT. Protein sequence: CAWSVSDRVLGVGNTEAFF. The rearrangement joins TRBV30 to TRBJ1-1; 8 bases are a match to TRBD1. Per germline, CDR1 GTSNPN and CDR2 SVGIG (reference sequence). CDR3 length: 19 residues. V was clipped by 0 bases and J by 1 base; unmatched bases: 16.

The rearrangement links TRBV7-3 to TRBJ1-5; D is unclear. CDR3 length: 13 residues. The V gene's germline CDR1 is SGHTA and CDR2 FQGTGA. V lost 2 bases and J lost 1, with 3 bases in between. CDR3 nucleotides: TGTGCCAGCAGCTTAGTGAGCAATCAGCCCCAGCATTTT. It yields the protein CASSLVSNQPQHF.

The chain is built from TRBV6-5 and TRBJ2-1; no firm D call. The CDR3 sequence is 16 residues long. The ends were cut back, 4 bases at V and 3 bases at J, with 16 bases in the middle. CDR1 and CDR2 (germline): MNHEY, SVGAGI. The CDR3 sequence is CASSLFPARIYNEQFF. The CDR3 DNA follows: TGTGCCAGCAGTTTATTTCCAGCGCGAATCTACAATGAGCAGTTCTTC.

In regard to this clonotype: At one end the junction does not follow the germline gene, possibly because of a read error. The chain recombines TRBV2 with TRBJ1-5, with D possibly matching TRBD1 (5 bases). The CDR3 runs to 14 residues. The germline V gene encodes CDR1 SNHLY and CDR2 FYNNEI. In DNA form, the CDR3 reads TGTGCCAGCAGTGAACAGCGGGGCAATCAGCCCCTGCATTTT. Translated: CASSEQRGNQPLHF.

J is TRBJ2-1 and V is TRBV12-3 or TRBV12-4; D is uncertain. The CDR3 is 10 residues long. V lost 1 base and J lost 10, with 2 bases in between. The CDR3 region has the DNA TGTGCCAGCAGTTTAGAGGAGCAGTTCTTC. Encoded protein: CASSLEEQFF.

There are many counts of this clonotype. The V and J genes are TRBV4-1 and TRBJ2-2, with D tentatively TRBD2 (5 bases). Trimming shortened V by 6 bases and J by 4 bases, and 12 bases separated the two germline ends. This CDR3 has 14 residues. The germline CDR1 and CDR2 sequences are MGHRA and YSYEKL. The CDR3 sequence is CASSLDGLTGELFF. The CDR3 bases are TGCGCCAGCAGTCTCGACGGACTCACCGGGGAGCTGTTTTTT.

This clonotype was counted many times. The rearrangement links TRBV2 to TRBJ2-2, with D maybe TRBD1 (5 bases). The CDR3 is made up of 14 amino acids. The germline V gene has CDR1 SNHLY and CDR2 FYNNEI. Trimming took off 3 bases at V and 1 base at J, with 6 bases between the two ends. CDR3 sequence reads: CASSEQGNTGELFF. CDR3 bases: TGTGCCAGCAGTGAGCAGGGGAACACCGGGGAGCTGTTTTTT.

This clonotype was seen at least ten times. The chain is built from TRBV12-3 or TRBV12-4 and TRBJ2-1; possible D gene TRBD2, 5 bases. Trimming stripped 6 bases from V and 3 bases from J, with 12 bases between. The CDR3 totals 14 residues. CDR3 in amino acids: CASRRTRSYNEQFF. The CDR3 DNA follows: TGTGCCAGCAGGAGAACTAGGAGCTACAATGAGCAGTTCTTC.

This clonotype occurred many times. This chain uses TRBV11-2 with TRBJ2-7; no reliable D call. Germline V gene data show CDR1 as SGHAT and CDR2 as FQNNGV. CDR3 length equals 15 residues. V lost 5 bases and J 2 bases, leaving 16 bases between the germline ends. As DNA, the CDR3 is TGTGCCAGCAGCCCCCCTTTCGCGGCTGCCTACGAGCAGTACTTC. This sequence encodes CASSPPFAAAYEQYF.

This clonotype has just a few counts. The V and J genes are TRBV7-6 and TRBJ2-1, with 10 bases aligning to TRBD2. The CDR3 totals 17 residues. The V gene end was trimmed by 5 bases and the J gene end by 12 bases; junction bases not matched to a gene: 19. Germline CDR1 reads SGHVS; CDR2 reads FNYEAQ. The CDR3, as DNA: TGTGCCAGCAGCATCCTAGCGGGGGCAGATGCCGCCGGGGGGCAGTTCTTC. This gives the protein CASSILAGADAAGGQFF. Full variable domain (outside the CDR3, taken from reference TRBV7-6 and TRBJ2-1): GAGVSQSPRYKVTKRGQDVALRCDPISGHVSLYWYRQALGQGPEFLTYFNYEAQQDKSGLPNDRFSAERPEGSISTLTIQRTEQRDSAMYRCASSILAGADAAGGQFFGPGTRLTVL.

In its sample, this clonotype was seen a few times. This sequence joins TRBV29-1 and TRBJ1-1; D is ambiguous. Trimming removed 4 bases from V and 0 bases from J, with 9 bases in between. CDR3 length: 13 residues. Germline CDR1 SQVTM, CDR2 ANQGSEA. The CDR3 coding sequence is TGCAGCGTTGTGCGCAGGCTGAACACTGAAGCTTTCTTT. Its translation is CSVVRRLNTEAFF.

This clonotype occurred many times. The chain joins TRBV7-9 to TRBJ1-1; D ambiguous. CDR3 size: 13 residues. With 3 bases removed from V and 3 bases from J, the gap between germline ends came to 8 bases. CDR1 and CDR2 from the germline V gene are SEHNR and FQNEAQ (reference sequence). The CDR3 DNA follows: TGTGCCAGCAGCTTCGCCGGGGACACTGAAGCTTTCTTT. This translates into CASSFAGDTEAFF.

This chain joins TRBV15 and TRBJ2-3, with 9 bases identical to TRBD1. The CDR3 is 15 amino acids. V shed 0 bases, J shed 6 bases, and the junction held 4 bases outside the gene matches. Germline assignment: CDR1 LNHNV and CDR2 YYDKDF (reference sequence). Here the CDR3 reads CATSRDWGTGDTQYF. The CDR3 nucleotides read TGTGCCACCAGCAGAGATTGGGGGACAGGGGATACGCAGTATTTT.

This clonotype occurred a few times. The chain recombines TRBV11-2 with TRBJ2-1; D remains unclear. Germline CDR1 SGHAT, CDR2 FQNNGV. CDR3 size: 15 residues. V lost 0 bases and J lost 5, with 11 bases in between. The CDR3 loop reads CASSLDLRRDNEQFF. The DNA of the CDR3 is TGTGCCAGCAGCTTAGACCTCCGACGGGACAATGAGCAGTTCTTC.

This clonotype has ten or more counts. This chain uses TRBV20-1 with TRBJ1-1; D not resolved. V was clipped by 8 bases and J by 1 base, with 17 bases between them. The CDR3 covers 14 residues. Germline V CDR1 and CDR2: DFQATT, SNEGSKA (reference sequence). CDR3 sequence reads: CSSPSVGGNTEAFF. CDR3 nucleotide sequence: TGCAGTTCTCCCTCCGTAGGTGGGAACACTGAAGCTTTCTTT.

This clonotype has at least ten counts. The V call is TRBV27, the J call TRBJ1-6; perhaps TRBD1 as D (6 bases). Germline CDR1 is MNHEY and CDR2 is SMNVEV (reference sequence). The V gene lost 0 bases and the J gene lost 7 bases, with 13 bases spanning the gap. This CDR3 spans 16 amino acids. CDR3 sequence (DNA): TGTGCCAGCAGTTTATCGGGGGGGCGCGGGAATTCACCCCTCCACTTT. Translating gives CASSLSGGRGNSPLHF.

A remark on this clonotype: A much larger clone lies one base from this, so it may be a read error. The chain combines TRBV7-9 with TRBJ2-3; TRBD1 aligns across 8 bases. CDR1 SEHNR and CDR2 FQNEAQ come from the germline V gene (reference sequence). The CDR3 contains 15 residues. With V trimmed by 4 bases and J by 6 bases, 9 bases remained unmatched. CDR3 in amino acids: CASSSPTGVADTQYF. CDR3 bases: TGTGCCAGCAGCTCCCCGACAGGGGTTGCGGATACGCAGTATTTT.